The T cell receptor (beta chain) under discussion was sequenced for a study of T-cell memory formation after mild COVID-19. For the study at large: Clustering of TCRs was largely donor specific.

Overall study results and limits: Pre-infection memory harbored some responding clones, suggesting cross-reactive memory joined.

TCRdb recomputed calls from the 5' RACE reads with MiXCR, one row per CDR3 protein. Among fewer than 350,000 distinct CDR3 sequences listed, about 20% were seen once. On this clonotype: Its specificity is not known.

Germline V gene sequence: CDR1 SGHKS, CDR2 YYEKEE (reference sequence). Unmatched junction bases numbered 7, after V lost 5 bases and J lost 4 bases. This CDR3 is 16 amino acids long. The sample taken for sequencing was PBMCs or a T cell subset sorted from them (not recorded which). The chain joins TRBV5-5 to TRBJ2-2; the match to TRBD1 covers 11 bases. The sequence came from a man in his late teens or twenties who had mild COVID-19 (a few samples of this study predate the infection). Cell type and time point are not known. CDR3: CASRPDRGHRTGELFF. The CDR3 region has the DNA TGTGCCAGCAGACCGGACAGGGGGCATCGCACCGGGGAGCTGTTTTTT.